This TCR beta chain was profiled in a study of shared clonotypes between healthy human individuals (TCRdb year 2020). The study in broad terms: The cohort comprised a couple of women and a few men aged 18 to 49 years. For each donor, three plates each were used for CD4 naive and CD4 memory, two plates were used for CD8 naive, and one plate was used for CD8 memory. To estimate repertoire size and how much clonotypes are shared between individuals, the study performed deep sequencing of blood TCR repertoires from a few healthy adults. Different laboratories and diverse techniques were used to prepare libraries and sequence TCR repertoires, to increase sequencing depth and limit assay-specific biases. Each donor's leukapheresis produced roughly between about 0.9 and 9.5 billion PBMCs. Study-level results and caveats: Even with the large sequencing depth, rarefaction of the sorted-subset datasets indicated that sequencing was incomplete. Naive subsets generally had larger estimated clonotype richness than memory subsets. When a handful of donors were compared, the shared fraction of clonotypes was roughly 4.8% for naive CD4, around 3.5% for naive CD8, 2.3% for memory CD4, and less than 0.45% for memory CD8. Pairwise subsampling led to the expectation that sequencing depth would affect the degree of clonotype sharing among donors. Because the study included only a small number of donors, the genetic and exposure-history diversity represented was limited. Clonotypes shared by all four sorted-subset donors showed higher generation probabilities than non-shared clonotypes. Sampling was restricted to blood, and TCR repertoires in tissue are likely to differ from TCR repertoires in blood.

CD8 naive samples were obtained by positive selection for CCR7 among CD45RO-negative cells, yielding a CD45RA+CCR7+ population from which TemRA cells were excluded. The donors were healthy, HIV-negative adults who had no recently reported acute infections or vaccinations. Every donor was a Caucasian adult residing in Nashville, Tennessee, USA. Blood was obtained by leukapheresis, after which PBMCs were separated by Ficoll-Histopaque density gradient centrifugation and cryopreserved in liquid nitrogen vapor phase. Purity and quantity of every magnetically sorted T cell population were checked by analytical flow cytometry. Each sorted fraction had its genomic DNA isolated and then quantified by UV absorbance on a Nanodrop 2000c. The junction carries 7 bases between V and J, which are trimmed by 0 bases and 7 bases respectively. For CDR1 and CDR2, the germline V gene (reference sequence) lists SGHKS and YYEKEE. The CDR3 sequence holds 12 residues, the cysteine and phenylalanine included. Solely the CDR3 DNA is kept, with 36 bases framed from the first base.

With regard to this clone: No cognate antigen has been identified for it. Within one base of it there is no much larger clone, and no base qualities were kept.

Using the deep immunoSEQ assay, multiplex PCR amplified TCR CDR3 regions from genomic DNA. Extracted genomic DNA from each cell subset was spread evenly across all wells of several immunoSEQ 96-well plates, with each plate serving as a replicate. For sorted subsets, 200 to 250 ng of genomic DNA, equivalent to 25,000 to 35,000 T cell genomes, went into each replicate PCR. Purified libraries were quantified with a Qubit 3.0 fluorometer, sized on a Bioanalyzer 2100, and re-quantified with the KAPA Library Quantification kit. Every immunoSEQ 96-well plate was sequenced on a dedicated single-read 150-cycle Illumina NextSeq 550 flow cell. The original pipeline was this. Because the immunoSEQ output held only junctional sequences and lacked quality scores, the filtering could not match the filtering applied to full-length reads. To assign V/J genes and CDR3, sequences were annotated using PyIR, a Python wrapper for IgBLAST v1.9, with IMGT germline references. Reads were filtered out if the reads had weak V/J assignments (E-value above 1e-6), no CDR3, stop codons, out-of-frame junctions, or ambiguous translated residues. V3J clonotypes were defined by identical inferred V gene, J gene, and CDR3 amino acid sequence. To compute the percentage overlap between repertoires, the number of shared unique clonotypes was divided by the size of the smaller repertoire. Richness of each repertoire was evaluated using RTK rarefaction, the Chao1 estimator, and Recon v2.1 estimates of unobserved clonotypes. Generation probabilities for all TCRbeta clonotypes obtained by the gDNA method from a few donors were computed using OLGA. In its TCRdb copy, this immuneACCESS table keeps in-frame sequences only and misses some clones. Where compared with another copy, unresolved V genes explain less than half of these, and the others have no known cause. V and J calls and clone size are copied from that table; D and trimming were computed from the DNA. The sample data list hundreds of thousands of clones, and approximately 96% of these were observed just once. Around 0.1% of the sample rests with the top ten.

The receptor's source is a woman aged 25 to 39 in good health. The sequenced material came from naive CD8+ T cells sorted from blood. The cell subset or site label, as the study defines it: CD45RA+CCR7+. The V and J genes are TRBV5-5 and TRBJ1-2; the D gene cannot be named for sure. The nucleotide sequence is TGTGCCAGCAGCTTGGACCTCTCTGGCTACACCTTC. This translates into CASSLDLSGYTF.